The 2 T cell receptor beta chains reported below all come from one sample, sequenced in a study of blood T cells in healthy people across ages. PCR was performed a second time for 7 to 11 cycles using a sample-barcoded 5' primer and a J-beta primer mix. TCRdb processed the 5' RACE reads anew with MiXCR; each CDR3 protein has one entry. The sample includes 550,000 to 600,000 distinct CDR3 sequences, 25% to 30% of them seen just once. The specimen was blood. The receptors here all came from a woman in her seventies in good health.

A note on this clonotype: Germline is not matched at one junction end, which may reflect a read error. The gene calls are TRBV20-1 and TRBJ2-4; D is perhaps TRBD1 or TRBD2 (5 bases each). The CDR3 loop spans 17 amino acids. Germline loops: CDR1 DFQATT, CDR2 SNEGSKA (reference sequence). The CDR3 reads CSTRVAEAVGAKNIQYF. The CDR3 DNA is TGCAGTACTAGAGTGGCGGAGGCGGTCGGGGCCAAAAACATCCAGTACTTC.

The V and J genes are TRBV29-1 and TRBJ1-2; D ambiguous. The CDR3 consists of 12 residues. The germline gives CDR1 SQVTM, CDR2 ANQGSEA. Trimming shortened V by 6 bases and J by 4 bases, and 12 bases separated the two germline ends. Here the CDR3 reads CSVYTEGYGYTF. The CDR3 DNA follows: TGCAGCGTGTATACTGAAGGCTATGGCTACACCTTC.